A single sample is the source of the 22 T cell receptor beta chains below, sequenced in a study of CD8+ T cells in alopecia areata. Isolated RNA was reverse transcribed into cDNA used as the sequencing template. This table comes from immunoSEQ multiplex PCR, and its TCRdb copy is limited to in-frame clones, with some not included. Among more than 75,000 clones listed, 35% to 45% were seen once. The sequencing sample was made of CD4+ T cells sorted from blood. The receptors were gathered from a human donor with alopecia areata.

The chain is built from TRBV5-6 and TRBJ1-6; 7 bases map to TRBD1. Trimming removed 2 bases from V and 8 bases from J; junction bases left unmatched: 10. The germline V gene has CDR1 SGHDT and CDR2 YYEEEE. The CDR3 contains 16 residues. The CDR3 DNA follows: TGTGCCAGCAGCTTTGCCCCGGACAGGTCGTATTCACCCCTCCACTTT. It codes for CASSFAPDRSYSPLHF.

This clone was observed a single time. The chain joins TRBV30 to TRBJ1-2, with D tentatively TRBD1 (5 bases). This CDR3 spans 14 amino acids. The V gene's germline CDR1 is GTSNPN and CDR2 SVGIG (reference sequence). V lost 1 base to trimming and J lost 10 bases, with 19 bases between them. The CDR3 DNA sequence: TGTGCCTGGAGTGGGGACCGGGGGGAAGACTTCTACACCTTC. It is translated as CAWSGDRGEDFYTF.

V usage is TRBV6-5 and J usage is TRBJ2-5; the match to TRBD1 covers 7 bases. CDR1 is MNHEY and CDR2 is SVGAGI in the germline V gene. CDR3 length: 15 amino acids. V trimming: 6 bases; J trimming: 3 bases; junction bases outside the gene matches: 10. The CDR3 nucleotides read TGTGCCAGCAGCACCCCCGGGACAGTGAAAGAGACCCAGTACTTC. Encoded protein: CASSTPGTVKETQYF.

CDR3 in amino acids: CAWSVLWGSTEAFF. The CDR3 DNA sequence: TGTGCCTGGAGTGTTCTTTGGGGGAGCACTGAAGCTTTCTTT. The genes are TRBV30 and TRBJ1-1; tentatively, D is TRBD1 (5 bases). The CDR3 loop spans 14 amino acids. The germline V gene encodes CDR1 GTSNPN and CDR2 SVGIG (reference sequence). V was shortened by 0 bases and J by 4 bases, with 12 bases between the two germline ends.

The chain uses TRBV6-1 and TRBJ1-1; TRBD1 matches 7 bases. Germline loops: CDR1 MNHNS, CDR2 SASEGT. The CDR3 length is 17 residues. The ends lost 2 bases at V and 5 bases at J; junction bases unmatched: 14. The CDR3: CASSEWMEGAVGTEAFF. CDR3 nucleotides: TGTGCCAGCAGTGAATGGATGGAGGGGGCGGTGGGGACTGAAGCTTTCTTT.

The chain joins TRBV30 to TRBJ1-2; D remains ambiguous. Trimming removed 0 bases from V and 12 bases from J, with 17 bases in between. From germline, CDR1 is GTSNPN and CDR2 SVGIG (reference sequence). The CDR3 totals 13 residues. In DNA, the CDR3 is TGTGCCTGGAGTGTACAGTCGGGGTTGGGGAACACCTTC. It translates to CAWSVQSGLGNTF.

The chain combines TRBV5-1 with TRBJ2-7; TRBD1 matches 10 bases. Germline V gene lookup returns CDR1 SGHRS and CDR2 YFSETQ. There are 14 residues in the CDR3. The trim removed 4 bases at V and 4 bases at J, leaving 5 bases unmatched. The CDR3 is CASSMTGGSYEQYF. The CDR3 DNA sequence: TGCGCCAGCAGCATGACAGGGGGCAGTTACGAGCAGTACTTC.

This clone has just a few counts. This sequence joins TRBV25-1 and TRBJ1-2; possible D gene TRBD1, 6 bases. The germline V gene has CDR1 MGHDK and CDR2 SYGVNS. This CDR3 is built from 16 residues. V lost 1 base and J 2 bases, leaving 14 bases between the germline ends. CDR3 loop: CASSELGAGVNYGYTF. In DNA form, the CDR3 reads TGTGCCAGCAGTGAATTGGGGGCAGGGGTAAACTATGGCTACACCTTC.

This clone was found a few times. This chain links TRBV5-1 with TRBJ2-7, with TRBD2 matching over 12 bases. CDR1 and CDR2 from the germline V gene are SGHRS and YFSETQ. V was pared by 3 bases and J by 7 bases, with 5 bases of the junction left unmatched. The CDR3 totals 14 residues. CDR3 DNA sequence: TGCGCCAGCAGCTGGACTAGCGGGAACCTTGAGCAGTACTTC. The encoded protein is CASSWTSGNLEQYF.

In its sample, this clone was seen once. The V gene is TRBV5-1, the J gene TRBJ2-5; 15 bases line up with TRBD2. This CDR3 comprises 16 residues. Losses at the gene ends were 4 bases for V and 5 bases for J; bases not matched to a gene: 6. From germline, CDR1 is SGHRS and CDR2 YFSETQ. Here the CDR3 DNA reads TGCGCCAGCAGCAATGGACTAGCGGGAGGGAGGGAGACCCAGTACTTC. Protein sequence: CASSNGLAGGRETQYF.

In this sample, this clone turned up a few times. The chain employs TRBV18 and TRBJ2-5; 9 nucleotides line up with TRBD1. The CDR3 has 14 amino acids. Germline values: CDR1 KGHSH, CDR2 LQKENI. Unmatched junction bases numbered 1, after V lost 2 bases and J lost 3 bases. The DNA of the CDR3 is TGTGCCAGCTCACCAAGGACAGGGGAAGAGACCCAGTACTTC. Translating it yields CASSPRTGEETQYF.

This clone has a handful of counts. The chain combines TRBV18 with TRBJ2-7, with D possibly being TRBD1 (6 bases). V shed 2 bases and J shed 2 bases, with 10 bases lying between them. Germline V gene sequence: CDR1 KGHSH, CDR2 LQKENI. This CDR3 is 14 amino acids long. The CDR3 nucleotides are TGTGCCAGCTCACCAGCGGCAGGGGCCTACGAGCAGTACTTC. Encoded protein: CASSPAAGAYEQYF.

The rearrangement joins TRBV28 to TRBJ2-1; 9 nucleotides line up with TRBD1. The CDR3 spans 15 residues. The ends lost 6 bases at V and 5 bases at J; junction bases unmatched: 8. The germline V gene encodes CDR1 MDHEN and CDR2 SYDVKM. The CDR3 coding sequence is TGTGCCAGCAGGAGTCGGACAGGGGTTAACAATGAGCAGTTCTTC. Protein sequence: CASRSRTGVNNEQFF. Full variable domain (missing parts from reference TRBV28 and TRBJ2-1): DVKVTQSSRYLVKRTGEKVFLECVQDMDHENMFWYRQDPGLGLRLIYFSYDVKMKEKGDIPEGYSVSREKKERFSLILESASTNQTSMYLCASRSRTGVNNEQFFGPGTRLTVL.

The V gene is TRBV28, the J gene TRBJ2-3; 7 bases agree with TRBD1. Looked up from germline, CDR1 is MDHEN and CDR2 is SYDVKM. The CDR3 length is 15 residues. V lost 2 bases and J lost 9; bases outside the gene matches: 11. The CDR3 reads CASSLARQGVRTQYF. For the CDR3, the DNA is TGTGCCAGCAGTTTAGCTCGACAGGGAGTAAGGACGCAGTATTTT.

CDR3 amino acids: CASSYSTTGVEQYF. The CDR3 nucleotides read TGTGCCAGCAGTTACTCGACGACCGGGGTAGAGCAGTACTTC. The chain combines TRBV6-6 with TRBJ2-7; D perhaps matches TRBD2 (5 bases). CDR1 MNHNY and CDR2 SVGAGI come from the germline V gene (reference sequence). The CDR3 is 14 residues long. Trimming left V 0 bases short and J 7 bases short, with 13 bases between.

This clone has a handful of counts. The chain couples TRBV27 to TRBJ2-2, with 8 bases identical to TRBD1. Germline CDR1 and CDR2: MNHEY and SMNVEV (reference sequence). J gave up 2 bases and V 1 base, and 3 bases lay outside the gene matches. CDR3 size: 16 residues. The CDR3 sequence is CASSLWSGGNTGELFF. CDR3 DNA: TGTGCCAGCAGTTTATGGTCAGGGGGCAACACCGGGGAGCTGTTTTTT.

The chain recombines TRBV10-2 with TRBJ2-7; D is perhaps TRBD2 (6 bases). The CDR3 totals 13 residues. Trimming removed 6 bases from V and 2 bases from J, with 11 bases in between. Germline values: CDR1 WSHSY, CDR2 SAAADI. CDR3 nucleotide sequence: TGCGCCAGCAGCGTTAGCGGTGCCTACGAGCAGTACTTC. Encoded protein: CASSVSGAYEQYF.

There are a few counts of this clone. This chain links TRBV6-5 with TRBJ2-5, with 7 bases identical to TRBD2. Germline CDR1 is MNHEY and CDR2 is SVGAGI. The CDR3 spans 13 residues. V gave up 5 bases and J gave up 7 bases; unmatched junction bases: 7. The CDR3 DNA follows: TGTGCCAGCAGTCCAGAACCGGGGGGGACCCAGTACTTC. This codes for CASSPEPGGTQYF.

This clone was counted a few times. J is TRBJ2-7 and V is TRBV2; TRBD1 agrees at 9 bases. J was trimmed by 5 bases and V by 7 bases; bases with no gene match: 3. The CDR3 contains 12 residues. Germline V gives CDR1 SNHLY, CDR2 FYNNEI. The chain's CDR3 is CASKDRGDEQYF. The DNA of the CDR3 is TGTGCCAGCAAGGACAGGGGCGACGAGCAGTACTTC.

The chain combines TRBV27 with TRBJ2-1, with D possibly being TRBD1 (6 bases). CDR3 length: 16 residues. Germline CDR1 reads MNHEY; CDR2 reads SMNVEV (reference sequence). Trimming pared 2 bases from V and 5 bases from J, leaving 16 bases between. CDR3 DNA sequence: TGTGCCAGCAGTTTAGGTTGGGGGAGACAGGACAATGAGCAGTTCTTC. Its protein is CASSLGWGRQDNEQFF.

The rearrangement joins TRBV30 to TRBJ1-5; D call uncertain. V lost 4 bases, J lost 2 bases, and 12 bases lay in between. The CDR3 consists of 14 residues. Germline loops: CDR1 GTSNPN, CDR2 SVGIG (reference sequence). CDR3: CAWNVGGGNQPQHF. The CDR3 DNA reads TGTGCCTGGAATGTGGGTGGCGGCAATCAGCCCCAGCATTTT.

This clone was recorded only once. This rearrangement joins TRBV5-1 to TRBJ1-2, with D perhaps matching TRBD1 (5 bases). Germline V lookup: CDR1 SGHRS, CDR2 YFSETQ. V gave up 4 bases and J gave up 3 bases, with 10 bases separating them. The CDR3 has 13 residues. Written as DNA, the CDR3 is TGCGCCAGCAGCCGACAGAGGGACTATGGCTACACCTTC. Amino acid sequence: CASSRQRDYGYTF.